The rows below give T cell receptor beta chains drawn from one sample of a study of T cells in Graves' hyperthyroidism and ophthalmopathy. TCRdb analysed the multiplex PCR reads with MiXCR anew, one entry per CDR3 protein. Seen here are 600,000 or so distinct CDR3 sequences, 15% to 20% observed once, and the top ten hold 3.8%. Sequencing was done on a sample of blood. The receptor source for this set is a woman in her twenties or thirties with Graves' hyperthyroidism. CDR3s include the opening cysteine and the closing phenylalanine or tryptophan. A D gene is named only where the DNA matches it firmly. Expanded clones get a size class; other rows say once, few or many, or leave the size out.

CDR3aa	CDR3nt	d_gene	v_gene	j_gene	abundance
CASSTGLPRTDTQYF	TGTGCCAGTAGTACAGGACTCCCCCGCACAGATACGCAGTATTTT	NA	TRBV19	TRBJ2-3	NA
CASSLDRVYEQFF	TGTGCCAGCAGCCTAGACAGGGTATACGAGCAGTTCTTC	TRBD1	TRBV7-3	TRBJ2-1	many
CASSDSYTGTQPQHF	TGTGCCAGCAGTGACAGTTATACAGGGACTCAGCCCCAGCATTTT	NA	TRBV2	TRBJ1-5	many
CASSEFAGLADNEQFF	TGTGCCAGCAGTGAATTTGCGGGACTAGCGGACAATGAGCAGTTCTTC	TRBD2	TRBV6-1	TRBJ2-1	many
CASTTLAGNEQFF	TGTGCCAGCACAACCCTAGCGGGCAATGAGCAGTTCTTC	TRBD2	TRBV7-2	TRBJ2-1	many
CASKPGLAILKQYF	TGTGCCAGCAAGCCGGGACTAGCGATACTTAAGCAGTACTTC	TRBD2	TRBV12-3/TRBV12-4	TRBJ2-7	many
CASSIGRDEQFF	TGTGCCAGCAGTATAGGGCGGGATGAGCAGTTCTTC	NA	TRBV12-3/TRBV12-4	TRBJ2-1	few
CASSPTRGRDTQYF	TGTGCCAGCAGTCCAACTCGGGGGAGAGATACGCAGTATTTT	NA	TRBV6-1	TRBJ2-3	many
CASPGLAGGRGNEQFF	TGTGCCAGCCCGGGACTAGCGGGAGGTCGTGGCAATGAGCAGTTCTTC	TRBD2	TRBV12-3/TRBV12-4	TRBJ2-1	NA
CASRPRPGTTYEQYF	TGTGCCAGCAGACCTCGTCCGGGAACTACCTACGAGCAGTACTTC	NA	TRBV11-2	TRBJ2-7	few
CASSFGGGNGEQFF	TGCGCCAGCAGCTTCGGTGGCGGGAATGGTGAGCAGTTCTTC	NA	TRBV5-1	TRBJ2-1	many
CASSATHGSPLHF	TGTGCCAGCAGTGCCACCCATGGTTCACCCCTCCACTTT	NA	TRBV6-4	TRBJ1-6	NA
CASSYLTSGSNNEQFF	TGTGCCAGCAGCTACCTGACTAGCGGGAGTAACAATGAGCAGTTCTTC	TRBD2	TRBV13	TRBJ2-1	NA
CASSDTDRGEYGYTF	TGTGCCAGCAGTGATACGGACAGGGGGGAGTATGGCTACACCTTC	TRBD1	TRBV6-1	TRBJ1-2	many
CASSVNRVGNQPQHF	TGTGCCAGCAGTGTAAACAGGGTGGGCAATCAGCCCCAGCATTTT	NA	TRBV6-1	TRBJ1-5	NA
CASSLSWRGPQYF	TGTGCCAGCAGCTTGTCTTGGCGGGGTCCGCAGTATTTT	NA	TRBV5-6	TRBJ2-3	NA
CASSLGRGIGDEQFF	TGTGCCAGCAGTTTAGGGCGGGGGATTGGGGATGAGCAGTTCTTC	TRBD2	TRBV28	TRBJ2-1	many